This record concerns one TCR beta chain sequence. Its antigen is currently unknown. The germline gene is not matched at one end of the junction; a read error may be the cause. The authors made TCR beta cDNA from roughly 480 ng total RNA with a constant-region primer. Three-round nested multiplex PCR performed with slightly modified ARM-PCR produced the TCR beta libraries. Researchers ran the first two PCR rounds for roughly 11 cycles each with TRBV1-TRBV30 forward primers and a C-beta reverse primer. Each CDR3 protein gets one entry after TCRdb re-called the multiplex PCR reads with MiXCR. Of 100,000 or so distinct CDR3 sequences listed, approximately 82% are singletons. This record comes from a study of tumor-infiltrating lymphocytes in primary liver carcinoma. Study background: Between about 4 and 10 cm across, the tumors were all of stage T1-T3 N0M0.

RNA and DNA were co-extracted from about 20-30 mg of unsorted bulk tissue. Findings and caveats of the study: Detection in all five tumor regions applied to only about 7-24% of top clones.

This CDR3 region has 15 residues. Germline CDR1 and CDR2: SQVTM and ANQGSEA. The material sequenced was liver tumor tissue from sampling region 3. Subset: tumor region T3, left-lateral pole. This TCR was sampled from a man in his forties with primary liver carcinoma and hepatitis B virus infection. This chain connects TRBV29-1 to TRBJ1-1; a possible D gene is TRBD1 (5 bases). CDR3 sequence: CSVAPGWGMNTGAFF. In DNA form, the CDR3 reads TGCAGCGTCGCCCCTGGGTGGGGGATGAATACTGGAGCTTTCTTT.